The T cell receptor beta chain under discussion was sequenced for a study of blood T cells in healthy people across ages. Points from the study as a whole: The recorded TCR beta diversity per million T cells decreased in a roughly linear manner with age.

The length of the CDR3 is 14 residues. V was cut by 6 bases and J by 4 bases, with 15 bases left in between. Combining a sample-barcoded 5' primer with a J-beta primer mix, a second PCR ran for roughly 6 to 12 cycles. TCRdb ran MiXCR on the 5' RACE reads and lists one entry per CDR3 protein. This sample has 1.5 million to 2 million distinct CDR3 sequences, with around 42% found just once. This clonotype was counted only a few times. Its specificity is not known. Isolation per sample recovered at least 7 million PBMCs. The clonotype comes from a human donor in good health. The sample was blood. J is TRBJ1-1 and V is TRBV12-3 or TRBV12-4; tentative D call: TRBD1 (6 bases). This CDR3 is CASSFQGKGTEAFF. As DNA, the CDR3 is TGTGCCAGCAGCTTCCAGGGGAAGGGCACTGAAGCTTTCTTT.